This TCR beta chain was captured in a study of Graves' ophthalmopathy and Graves' hyperthyroidism. Findings and caveats of the study: Most thyroid clonotypes expanded beyond 0.001 frequency were also found in blood.

In its sample, this clonotype was seen many times. Its target is not known. New diagnoses, under 2 months' duration, and ages 18 to 65 characterized the hyperthyroidism patients. It was from more than 9 ml of fresh peripheral blood that the PBMCs came. The CDR3 length is 14 residues. Germline V lookup: CDR1 GTSNPN, CDR2 SVGIG (reference sequence). V was trimmed by 7 bases and J by 2 bases, leaving 17 bases between them. Investigators amplified TCR beta CDR3 regions from RNA transcripts. First-round RT-PCR employed HTBI primers, with a second-round multiplex PCR after it. TCRdb ran MiXCR on the multiplex PCR reads and lists one entry per CDR3 protein. The table has a few hundred thousand distinct CDR3 sequences, 17% seen once.

The chain recombines TRBV30 with TRBJ1-2; D is perhaps TRBD1 (6 bases). The TCR originated in an adult woman with stable Graves' hyperthyroidism. The sequencing input was peripheral blood. The CDR3 reads CASKPSDRNYGYTF. The DNA for the CDR3 is TGTGCCTCCAAGCCCTCCGACAGGAACTATGGCTACACCTTC.